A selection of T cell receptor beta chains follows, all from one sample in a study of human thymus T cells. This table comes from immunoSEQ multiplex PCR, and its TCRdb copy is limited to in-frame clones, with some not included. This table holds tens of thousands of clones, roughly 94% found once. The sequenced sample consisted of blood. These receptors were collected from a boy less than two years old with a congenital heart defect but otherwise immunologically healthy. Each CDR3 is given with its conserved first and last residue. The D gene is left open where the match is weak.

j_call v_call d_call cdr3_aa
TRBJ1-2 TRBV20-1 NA CSAEYGYTF
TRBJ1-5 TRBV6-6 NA CARDSNQPQHF
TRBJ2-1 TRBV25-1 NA CASIRYNEQFF
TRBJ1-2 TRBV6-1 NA CASHVANYGYTF
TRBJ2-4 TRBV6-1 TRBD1 CASRVDRGAKNIQYF
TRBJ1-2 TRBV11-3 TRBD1 CASSFQGDRYGYTF
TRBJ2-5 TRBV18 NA CASSQYQETQYF
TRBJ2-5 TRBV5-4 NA CASSLGTLQETQYF
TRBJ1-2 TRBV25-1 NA CASSELGQYGYTF
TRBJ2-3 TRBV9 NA CASSVVGFSTDTQYF
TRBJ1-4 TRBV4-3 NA CASSQLGRINEKLFF
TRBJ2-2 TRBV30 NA CAWSVSFANTGELFF
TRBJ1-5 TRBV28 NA CASSLNQPQHF
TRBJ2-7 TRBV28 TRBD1 CASSFRGPEQYF
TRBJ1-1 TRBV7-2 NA CASSLAGQRTEAFF
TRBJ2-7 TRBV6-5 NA CASSYRGRYEQYF
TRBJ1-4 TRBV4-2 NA CASSLTFGQSYNEKLFF
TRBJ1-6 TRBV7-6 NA CASNPGPHQVTLHF
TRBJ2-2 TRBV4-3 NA CASSQGGGPGTGELFF
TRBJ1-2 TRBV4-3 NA CASSQDRTVVAPNYGYTF
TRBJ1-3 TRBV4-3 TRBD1 CASSQQGAGGNTIYF
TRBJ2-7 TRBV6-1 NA CASKTRQGGDYEQYF
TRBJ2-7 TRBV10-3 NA CAISASYEQYF
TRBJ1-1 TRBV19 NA CASSIQGNGEAFF
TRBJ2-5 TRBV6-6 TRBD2 CASSYSGTSGWETQYF
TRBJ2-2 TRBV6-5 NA CASSSRPALVRELFF
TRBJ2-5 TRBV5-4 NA CASSLGTGQETQYF
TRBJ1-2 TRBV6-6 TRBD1 CASSSDRVVHGYTF
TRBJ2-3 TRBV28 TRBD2 CASSPSGGTDTQYF
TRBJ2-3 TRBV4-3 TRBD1 CASSQQGVTSTDTQYF